Below, 8 T cell receptor beta chains from the same sample are listed, as sequenced in a study of long-term antiretroviral therapy in people with HIV. An immunoSEQ assay, version v3.0, was performed at survey level. TCRdb keeps only in-frame clones here, not all; method: immunoSEQ multiplex PCR. The sample yields some 20,000 clones, 87% seen once. Sequences were derived from unsorted PBMCs, sampled 2.1 years after starting antiretroviral therapy. The receptors come from a man in his late teens or twenties with HIV.

This chain links TRBV7-9 with TRBJ2-2, with TRBD1 matching over 9 bases. The CDR3 is 15 residues long. Germline V gene data show CDR1 as SEHNR and CDR2 as FQNEAQ (reference sequence). The V gene end was trimmed by 5 bases and the J gene end by 6 bases; junction bases not matched to a gene: 7. DNA for the CDR3: TGTGCCAGCAGCATACAGGGGGCGCGTTCCGGGGAGCTGTTTTTT. This codes for CASSIQGARSGELFF.

This sequence joins TRBV19 and TRBJ2-2, with 10 bases fitting TRBD2. Per germline, CDR1 LNHDA and CDR2 SQIVND (reference sequence). This CDR3 has 17 residues. Trimming took 3 bases from V and 7 from J; bases not matched to a gene: 11. The CDR3 is CASSILSSGSIGGELFF. The DNA for the CDR3 is TGTGCCAGTAGTATTCTCTCTAGCGGGAGTATCGGCGGGGAGCTGTTTTTT.

The chain couples TRBV1 to TRBJ2-7. TRBV1 is a recognized pseudogene. The CDR3 sequence is 23 residues long. CDR3 coding DNA: TGCACCAGCAGCCAAGATCGCCCCCGGAAGGGTTTTACCGAGCTGAATCGGCCCTACGAGCAGTACTTC. Translating it yields CTSSQDRPRKGFTELNRPYEQYF.

The chain uses TRBV7-8 and TRBJ2-1; D possibly corresponds to TRBD1 (7 bases). Germline values: CDR1 SGHVS, CDR2 FQNEAQ. Between the trimmed V and J ends, which lost 2 bases and 4 bases, there was a span of 12 bases. The CDR3 has 15 residues. The CDR3 DNA sequence: TGTGCCAGCAGCTTAAGCAGGGGGACTTACAATGAGCAGTTCTTC. Its protein is CASSLSRGTYNEQFF.

The chain uses TRBV5-3 and TRBJ2-7; D call uncertain. TRBV5-3 is given ORF status, its function remaining uncertain. The CDR3 is made up of 12 amino acids. V lost 4 bases and J lost 6, with 11 bases in between. CDR3 sequence reads: CARSSPESEQYF. The CDR3 nucleotides are TGTGCCAGAAGCAGCCCCGAGTCCGAGCAGTACTTC.

The chain carries TRBV5-5 and TRBJ1-5; D not certain. V was trimmed by 0 bases and J by 7 bases, leaving 8 bases between them. From germline, CDR1 is SGHKS and CDR2 YYEKEE (reference sequence). The CDR3 is 13 amino acids. The CDR3, as DNA: TGTGCCAGCAGCTTGGGGGGAGGACAGCCCCAGCATTTT. It yields the protein CASSLGGGQPQHF.

This chain links TRBV7-8 with TRBJ1-2; D may be TRBD1 (6 bases). The ends were cut back, 1 base at V and 8 bases at J, with 11 bases in the middle. This CDR3 is built from 13 residues. Germline CDR1 and CDR2: SGHVS and FQNEAQ. CDR3 in amino acids: CASSLGTGWGYTF. CDR3 sequence (DNA): TGTGCCAGCAGCTTAGGAACAGGGTGGGGCTACACCTTC.

The chain uses TRBV19 and TRBJ1-1; D perhaps matches TRBD1 (6 bases). Germline CDR1 and CDR2: LNHDA and SQIVND (reference sequence). The CDR3 runs to 14 residues. V dropped 5 bases and J dropped 4 bases, with 14 bases sitting between them. Here the CDR3 DNA reads TGTGCCAGTAGTGTCAGGGGTAGAAGCACTGAAGCTTTCTTT. This sequence encodes CASSVRGRSTEAFF.